This T cell receptor (beta chain) originates from a study of cytomegalovirus exposure and HLA in healthy donors. It was with 60 Vbeta and 13 Jbeta primers that the PCR ran. The assay was immunoSEQ multiplex PCR, and TCRdb's table has in-frame clones only and misses some. The table lists over 55,000 clones. Germline-derived CDR1 and CDR2 are LNHDA and SQIVND (reference sequence). The CDR3 has 16 residues. V lost 9 bases and J lost 0; bases outside the gene matches: 11. The chain has TRBV19 and TRBJ2-7; 10 bases align to TRBD1. Sequencing was carried out using PBMCs. This receptor was obtained from a boy aged 5-17 years in good health and CMV-seronegative. CDR3 sequence: CASRDRGHSRSYEQYF. DNA of the CDR3: TGTGCCAGCCGGGACAGGGGACACTCCCGCTCCTACGAGCAGTACTTC.